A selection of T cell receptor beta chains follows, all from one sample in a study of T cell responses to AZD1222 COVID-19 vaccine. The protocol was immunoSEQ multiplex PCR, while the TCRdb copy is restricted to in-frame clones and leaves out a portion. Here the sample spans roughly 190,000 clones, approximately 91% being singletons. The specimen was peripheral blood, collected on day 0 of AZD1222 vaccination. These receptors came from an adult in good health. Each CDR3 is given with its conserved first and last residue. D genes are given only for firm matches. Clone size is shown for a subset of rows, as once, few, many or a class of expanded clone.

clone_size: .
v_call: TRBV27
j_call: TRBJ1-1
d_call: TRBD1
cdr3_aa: CASRGQPLNTEAFF
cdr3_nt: TGTGCCAGCAGGGGACAGCCTTTGAACACTGAAGCTTTCTTT

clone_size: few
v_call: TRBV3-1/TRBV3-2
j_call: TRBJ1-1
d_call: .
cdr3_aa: CASSQGLEGIEAFF
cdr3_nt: TGTGCCAGCAGCCAAGGGCTTGAAGGGATTGAAGCTTTCTTT

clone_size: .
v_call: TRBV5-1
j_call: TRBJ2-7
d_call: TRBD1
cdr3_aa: CASTRQGTDEQYF
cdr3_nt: TGCGCCAGCACCCGACAGGGGACGGACGAGCAGTACTTC

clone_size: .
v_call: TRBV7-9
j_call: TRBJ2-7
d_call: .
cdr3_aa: CASSPTVGPFGEQYF
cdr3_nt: TGTGCCAGCAGCCCCACGGTCGGGCCTTTTGGCGAGCAGTACTTC

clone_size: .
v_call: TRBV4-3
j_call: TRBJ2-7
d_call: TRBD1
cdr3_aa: CASSHPGTAIREQYF
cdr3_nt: TGCGCCAGCAGCCACCCCGGGACAGCCATTAGAGAGCAGTACTTC

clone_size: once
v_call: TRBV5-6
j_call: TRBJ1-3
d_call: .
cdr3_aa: CASSLYGASSGNTIYF
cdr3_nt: TGTGCCAGCAGCTTGTATGGGGCCAGCTCTGGAAACACCATATATTTT

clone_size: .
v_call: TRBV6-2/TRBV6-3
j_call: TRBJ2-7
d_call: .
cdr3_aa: CASSYLGDVSYEQYF
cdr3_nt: TGTGCCAGCAGTTACCTCGGGGACGTCTCCTACGAGCAGTACTTC

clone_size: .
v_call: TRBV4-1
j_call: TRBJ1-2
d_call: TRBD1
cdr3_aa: CASSPLPRGRNGYTF
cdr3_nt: TGCGCCAGCAGCCCACTCCCCAGGGGGCGGAATGGCTACACCTTC

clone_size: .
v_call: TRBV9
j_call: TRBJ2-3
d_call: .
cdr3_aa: CASSVGPTQYF
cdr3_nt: TGTGCCAGCAGCGTAGGTCCTACGCAGTATTTT

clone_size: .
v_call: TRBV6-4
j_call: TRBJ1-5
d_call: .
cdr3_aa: CARQGKPHNQPQHF
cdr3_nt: TGTGCCCGGCAGGGAAAACCTCACAATCAGCCCCAGCATTTT

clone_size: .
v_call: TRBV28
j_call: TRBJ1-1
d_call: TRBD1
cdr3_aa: CASSLSGSGGNTEAFF
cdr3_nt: TGTGCCAGCAGTTTATCTGGGTCAGGGGGGAACACTGAAGCTTTCTTT

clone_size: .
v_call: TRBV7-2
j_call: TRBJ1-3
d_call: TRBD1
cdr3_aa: CASRNPRGNSGNTIYF
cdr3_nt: TGTGCCAGCAGAAACCCCAGGGGGAACTCTGGAAACACCATATATTTT

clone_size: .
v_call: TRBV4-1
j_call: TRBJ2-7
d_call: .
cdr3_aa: CASSQVVSATYEQYF
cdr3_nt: TGCGCCAGCAGCCAAGTCGTCTCGGCTACCTACGAGCAGTACTTC

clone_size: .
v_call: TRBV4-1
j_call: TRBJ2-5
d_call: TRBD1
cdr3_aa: CASSQPGTGSVLQETQYF
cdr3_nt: TGCGCCAGCAGCCAACCCGGGACAGGGTCAGTTTTGCAAGAGACCCAGTACTTC

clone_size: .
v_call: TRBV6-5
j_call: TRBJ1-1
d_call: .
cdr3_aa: CASRDPPLSAFF
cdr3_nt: TGTGCCAGCAGGGACCCACCGCTTTCAGCTTTCTTT

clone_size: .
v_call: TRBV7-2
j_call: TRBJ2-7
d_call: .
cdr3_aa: CASSLEFEQYF
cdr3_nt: TGTGCCAGCAGCTTAGAATTCGAGCAGTACTTC